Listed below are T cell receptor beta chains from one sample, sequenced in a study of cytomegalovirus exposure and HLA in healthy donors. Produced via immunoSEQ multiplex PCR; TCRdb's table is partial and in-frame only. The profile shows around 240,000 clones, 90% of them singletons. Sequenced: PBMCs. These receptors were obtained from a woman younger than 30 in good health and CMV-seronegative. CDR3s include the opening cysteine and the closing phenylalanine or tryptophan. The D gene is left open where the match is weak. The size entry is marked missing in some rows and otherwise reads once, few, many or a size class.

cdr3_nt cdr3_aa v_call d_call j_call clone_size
TGTGCCAGCAGTGAAGGAGGGGCCATGTGGGAGCAGTTCTTC CASSEGGAMWEQFF TRBV25-1 . TRBJ2-1 .
TGTGCCAGCAGTGCACCGGGACAAGGAAACTATGGCTACACCTTC CASSAPGQGNYGYTF TRBV28 . TRBJ1-2 .
TGTGCCAGCATCCTCGACAACTACGAGCAGTACTTC CASILDNYEQYF TRBV6-1 . TRBJ2-7 .
TGTGCCAGTACTACCCGGCCCCTCCTGACAGGGCGACAAGAGACCCAGTACTTC CASTTRPLLTGRQETQYF TRBV19 TRBD1 TRBJ2-5 .
TGCGCCAGCAGCTCGCAGGGTTCGCCCTACGAGCAGTACTTC CASSSQGSPYEQYF TRBV5-1 . TRBJ2-7 .
TGTGCCAGCAGCTTCTCGGGGAGGGGTGAGCAGTTCTTC CASSFSGRGEQFF TRBV7-9 TRBD2 TRBJ2-1 few
TGTGCCAGCAGCTTTGGGGGGGCGAACACCGGGGAGCTGTTTTTT CASSFGGANTGELFF TRBV7-2 TRBD2 TRBJ2-2 .
TGTGCCTCGAGACAGGGGAGGGACGAAAAACTGTTTTTT CASRQGRDEKLFF TRBV28 TRBD1 TRBJ1-4 .
TGCGCCAGCAGTCCTAACACCGGGGAGCTGTTTTTT CASSPNTGELFF TRBV10-2 . TRBJ2-2 .
TGTGCCTGGAGTCCGGGACTAGCGGGGGACCAGTTCTTC CAWSPGLAGDQFF TRBV30 TRBD2 TRBJ2-1 .
TGCGCCAGCAGCTTGGAACTAGCGGGAGCATTCGATACGCAGTATTTT CASSLELAGAFDTQYF TRBV5-1 TRBD2 TRBJ2-3 .
TGTGCCAGCAGCAGGGACTTAGTGGACAATGAGCAGTTCTTC CASSRDLVDNEQFF TRBV7-2 . TRBJ2-1 few
TGTGCCAGCAGGGTGCAGGGGCCGAGCACTGAAGCTTTCTTT CASRVQGPSTEAFF TRBV6-5 . TRBJ1-1 .
TGTGCTTCGGCGGGGGCTATAGTAGGTCAGCCCCAGCATTTT CASAGAIVGQPQHF TRBV11-2 . TRBJ1-5 .
TGTGCCAGCAGTCTAGCCCAACGCCCCCTCAGCCCCCAGCATTTT CASSLAQRPLSPQHF TRBV28 . TRBJ1-5 .
TGTGCCAGCTCACCAGGGACAGGGGATCAGCCCCAGCATTTT CASSPGTGDQPQHF TRBV18 TRBD1 TRBJ1-5 once
TGTGCCAGTAGTAATTTACAGGGGGCTGGTGAAGCTTTCTTT CASSNLQGAGEAFF TRBV19 TRBD1 TRBJ1-1 .